This is a list of T cell receptor beta chains from one sample in a study of T-cell reconstitution after alpha-beta-depleted transplantation in children. TCRdb used MiXCR to reprocess the PCR reads, holding one entry per CDR3 protein. The profile shows some 530,000 distinct CDR3 sequences, about an eighth of them singletons. The sample consisted of PBMCs from the stem cell graft donor, taken from the stem cell graft. The receptors here all came from a human donor who donated a stem cell graft to a child with combined immunodeficiency. Each CDR3 is given with its conserved first and last residue. D genes are given only for firm matches. The size entry is marked missing in some rows and otherwise reads once, few, many or a size class.

V	J	D	size	DNA	CDR3
TRBV4-3	TRBJ2-1	.	many	TGCGCCAGCAGCCAAGATCTAGCCGGCTCCTACAATGAGCAGTTCTTC	CASSQDLAGSYNEQFF
TRBV7-2	TRBJ2-7	.	few	TGTGCCAGCAGCCCAGGGGCCCTGAGGTACGAGCAGTACTTC	CASSPGALRYEQYF
TRBV4-3	TRBJ2-2	.	few	TGCGCCAGCAGCCAAGATCGAAGGTTCACCGGGGAGCTGTTTTTT	CASSQDRRFTGELFF
TRBV21-1	TRBJ2-1	.	many	TGTGCCAGCAGCTTGCGCGGGGGCCACAATGAGCAGTTCTTC	CASSLRGGHNEQFF
TRBV9	TRBJ2-5	.	.	TGTGCCAGCAGCGTAGGAGGGGGGGGTGGGGAGACCCAGTACTTC	CASSVGGGGGETQYF
TRBV12-3/TRBV12-4	TRBJ2-1	.	.	TGTGCCAGCAGTCAGGTCCCGAGGGGTGAGCAGTTCTTC	CASSQVPRGEQFF
TRBV5-6	TRBJ2-2	TRBD1	many	TGTGCCAGCAGCCGATGGACAGGGCAGCTATCCGGGGAGCTGTTTTTT	CASSRWTGQLSGELFF
TRBV6-5	TRBJ2-2	.	many	TGTGCCAGCAGTTACGGTGCGAACACCGGGGAGCTGTTTTTT	CASSYGANTGELFF
TRBV5-1	TRBJ2-2	TRBD2	many	TGCGCCAGCAGCTTTATAGCGGGGGCTAACACCGGGGAGCTGTTTTTT	CASSFIAGANTGELFF
TRBV6-5	TRBJ2-2	.	few	TGTGCCAGCGGAACCCGACCCAAGGACACCGGGGAGCTGTTTTTT	CASGTRPKDTGELFF
TRBV6-5	TRBJ1-2	TRBD1	few	TGTGCCAGCAGTTATAGTGGGACAGGGAGACGCTATGGCTACACCTTC	CASSYSGTGRRYGYTF
TRBV5-1	TRBJ2-1	.	.	TGCGCCAGCAGCTTCCTAGTGGATGGGTTTCACAATGAGCAGTTCTTC	CASSFLVDGFHNEQFF
TRBV9	TRBJ1-5	TRBD1	few	TGTGCCAGCAGCGTCGGGACAGCTAGCAATCAGCCCCAGCATTTT	CASSVGTASNQPQHF
TRBV2	TRBJ1-5	.	many	TGTGCCAGCAGTGGAAGTCGGGGGGCAGGGCAGCCCCAGCATTTT	CASSGSRGAGQPQHF
TRBV5-6	TRBJ2-7	.	many	TGTGCCAGCAGCGACGCGGGACGGATCTACGAGCAGTACTTC	CASSDAGRIYEQYF
TRBV27	TRBJ2-3	TRBD2	.	TGTGCCAGCAGTTTTAGTTTTACTAGCGGGACGTCGCAGTATTTT	CASSFSFTSGTSQYF
TRBV9	TRBJ2-7	.	many	TGTGCCAGCAGCGTGGGCGAGGAGCAGTACTTC	CASSVGEEQYF
TRBV2	TRBJ2-7	.	many	TGTGCCAGCAGTGCTACGAGGCGGGAACATCACTACGAGCAGTACTTC	CASSATRREHHYEQYF
TRBV7-8	TRBJ1-2	.	once	TGTGCCAGCAGCTTAGGGAGGATAGAAGGCTACACCTTC	CASSLGRIEGYTF
TRBV9	TRBJ2-5	TRBD2	.	TGTGCCAGCAGCTCCGCCGGGACTAGCGGGGAGCACCAAGAGACCCAGTACTTC	CASSSAGTSGEHQETQYF
TRBV7-9	TRBJ2-7	.	few	TGTGCCAGCAGCTTCTGGACAGCGACTAGCCCCAACGAGCAGTACTTC	CASSFWTATSPNEQYF
TRBV6-1	TRBJ2-5	.	many	TGTGCCAGCAGTGCGAGAGACTTCAGGGGTGAGACCCAGTACTTC	CASSARDFRGETQYF
TRBV2	TRBJ2-3	.	many	TGTGCCAGCAGTGAACACCTAGGATCAGATACGCAGTATTTT	CASSEHLGSDTQYF
TRBV28	TRBJ1-4	.	.	TGTGCCAGCAGTTGGAACGACAAACTGTTTTTT	CASSWNDKLFF
TRBV29-1	TRBJ2-5	.	.	TGCAGCGGGGGACCGGAGACCCAGTACTTC	CSGGPETQYF
TRBV12-3/TRBV12-4	TRBJ1-5	.	few	TGTGCCAGCAGCCCGGAGACATGGAGCAATCAGCCCCAGCATTTT	CASSPETWSNQPQHF
TRBV20-1	TRBJ2-7	TRBD1	few	TGCAGTGCTAGAGATCCGGCAGGGGGTTGGGAGCAGTACTTC	CSARDPAGGWEQYF
TRBV27	TRBJ2-6	.	.	TGTGCCAGCAGTCCCCGGACTGCGACGGGCCCTTCTGGGGCCAACGTCCTGACTTTC	CASSPRTATGPSGANVLTF
TRBV7-7	TRBJ2-1	.	few	TGTGCCAGCAGCTCTACCCCGACAGGTTACAATGAGCAGTTCTTC	CASSSTPTGYNEQFF
TRBV12-3/TRBV12-4	TRBJ2-1	TRBD2	few	TGTGCCAGCAGCCTCTGGACTAGCGGGAGAAACTATGAGCAGTTCTTC	CASSLWTSGRNYEQFF
TRBV5-1	TRBJ1-1	.	.	TGCGCCAGCAGCTTGGCCTCTACAGGCATGAACACTGAAGCTTTCTTT	CASSLASTGMNTEAFF
TRBV10-3	TRBJ2-7	.	.	TGTGCCACCCTTCAGAAGCCCTACGAGCAGTACTTC	CATLQKPYEQYF
TRBV12-3/TRBV12-4	TRBJ2-3	.	.	TGTGCCACCTCGAGGGGGGGCGGAGGAAAGTATACGCAGTATTTT	CATSRGGGGKYTQYF